A selection of T cell receptor beta chains follows, all from one sample in a study of technical replicates of blood from a handful of donors. Method: immunoSEQ multiplex PCR; TCRdb's copy keeps in-frame clones and lacks some. The data show approximately 80,000 clones, roughly 90% seen once. The sequenced sample was T cells isolated from PBMCs. The source of these receptors is a human donor in good health. Both conserved end residues are part of each CDR3. D genes are given only for firm matches. Part of the rows lack a size; the others show once, few, many or a class for expanded clones.

len,j_gene,d_gene,abundance,v_gene,CDR3aa,CDR3nt
13,TRBJ2-7,TRBD2,NA,TRBV9,CASSAGTSGSMDF,TGTGCCAGCAGCGCCGGGACTAGCGGGAGTATGGACTTC
16,TRBJ2-5,TRBD2,NA,TRBV5-1,CASSLFRTSGKETQYF,TGCGCCAGCAGCTTATTCCGGACTAGCGGGAAGGAGACCCAGTACTTC
16,TRBJ2-2,NA,NA,TRBV5-1,CASSFLQGLQSGELFF,TGCGCCAGCAGCTTTCTACAGGGTTTACAATCCGGGGAGCTGTTTTTT
13,TRBJ2-1,TRBD2,few,TRBV18,CASSSGAYNEQFF,TGTGCCAGCTCAAGCGGGGCCTACAATGAGCAGTTCTTC
16,TRBJ2-2,TRBD2,NA,TRBV6-5,CASSYSWRERTGELFF,TGTGCCAGCAGTTACTCTTGGCGGGAGCGGACCGGGGAGCTGTTTTTT
14,TRBJ1-1,NA,NA,TRBV27,CASSLSRGNTEAFF,TGTGCCAGCAGTTTGTCTCGGGGGAACACTGAAGCTTTCTTT
15,TRBJ2-1,NA,NA,TRBV9,CASSVAVAEGYEQFF,TGTGCCAGCAGCGTAGCGGTAGCGGAGGGCTATGAGCAGTTCTTC
15,TRBJ2-1,TRBD2,NA,TRBV2,CASSALAGTYNEQFF,TGTGCCAGCAGCGCACTAGCGGGAACCTACAATGAGCAGTTCTTC
15,TRBJ2-3,TRBD2,medium-sized,TRBV6-1,CASSELAGGPDTQYF,TGTGCCAGCAGTGAACTAGCGGGAGGGCCAGATACGCAGTATTTT
16,TRBJ2-7,TRBD2,NA,TRBV27,CASSTLAGGVSYEQYF,TGTGCCAGCAGTACACTAGCGGGAGGGGTATCCTACGAGCAGTACTTC
17,TRBJ2-6,NA,once,TRBV7-2,CASSLAGLLSGANVLTF,TGTGCCAGCAGCTTAGCGGGACTCCTATCTGGGGCCAACGTCCTGACTTTC
19,TRBJ2-3,TRBD2,NA,TRBV4-1,CASSQDYFRREVGTDTQYF,TGCGCCAGCAGCCAAGATTATTTTAGGCGGGAGGTGGGCACAGATACGCAGTATTTT
14,TRBJ2-7,TRBD1,NA,TRBV9,CASSSEDRGNEQYF,TGTGCCAGCAGCTCCGAGGACAGGGGGAACGAGCAGTACTTC
18,TRBJ2-1,NA,NA,TRBV9,CASSARAQALSSYNEQFF,TGTGCCAGCAGCGCCAGGGCCCAGGCACTGAGCTCCTACAATGAGCAGTTCTTC
12,TRBJ2-7,NA,NA,TRBV11-2,CASSLIPYEQYF,TGTGCCAGCAGCTTAATCCCGTACGAGCAGTACTTC
16,TRBJ1-5,NA,NA,TRBV30,CAWSVAFGLFNQPQHF,TGTGCCTGGAGTGTAGCTTTCGGACTGTTCAATCAGCCCCAGCATTTT
14,TRBJ2-3,NA,NA,TRBV6-1,CASSSSAALDTQYF,TGTGCCAGCAGCAGCAGCGCCGCCTTAGATACGCAGTATTTT
14,TRBJ1-1,NA,NA,TRBV13,CASSPGHRNTEAFF,TGTGCCAGCAGCCCGGGACACCGGAACACTGAAGCTTTCTTT
14,TRBJ1-3,NA,NA,TRBV30,CAWSPGGDGNTIYF,TGTGCCTGGAGTCCCGGGGGGGATGGGAACACCATATATTTT
15,TRBJ2-2,NA,NA,TRBV2,CASTISAGGAGELFF,TGTGCCAGCACCATTAGCGCCGGCGGGGCCGGGGAGCTGTTTTTT
14,TRBJ1-5,NA,NA,TRBV28,CASSYSGSAEPQHF,TGTGCCAGCAGCTACTCAGGCTCGGCTGAGCCCCAGCATTTT
12,TRBJ1-2,NA,NA,TRBV28,CASSREFYGYTF,TGTGCCAGCAGTAGGGAGTTCTATGGCTACACCTTC
13,TRBJ1-1,NA,NA,TRBV6-6,CASSLNREVGAFF,TGTGCCAGCAGCCTTAACAGGGAAGTAGGAGCTTTCTTT
13,TRBJ2-7,NA,NA,TRBV19,CASSTQDNLKQYF,TGTGCCAGTAGTACGCAGGACAACTTGAAGCAGTACTTC
14,TRBJ1-1,NA,NA,TRBV5-1,CASSLVQMNTEAFF,TGCGCCAGCAGCTTGGTGCAGATGAACACTGAAGCTTTCTTT
17,TRBJ2-7,TRBD2,NA,TRBV10-1,CASSEYGRAGGEYEQYF,TGCGCCAGCAGTGAGTACGGAAGAGCGGGAGGGGAATACGAGCAGTACTTC
16,TRBJ2-1,TRBD2,once,TRBV7-9,CASSPTGGLAYNEQFF,TGTGCCAGCAGCCCGACGGGGGGACTAGCGTACAATGAGCAGTTCTTC
18,TRBJ2-1,TRBD2,NA,TRBV9,CASSVEDLWEGSYNEQFF,TGTGCCAGCAGCGTAGAAGATTTGTGGGAGGGGTCCTACAATGAGCAGTTCTTC
16,TRBJ2-7,NA,NA,TRBV25-1,CASSESRGATFYEQYF,TGTGCCAGCAGTGAATCCCGCGGGGCCACTTTCTACGAGCAGTACTTC
14,TRBJ1-1,NA,NA,TRBV28,CASSLPLGNTEAFF,TGTGCCAGCAGCCTCCCCCTCGGGAACACTGAAGCTTTCTTT
12,TRBJ1-2,NA,NA,TRBV7-5,CVRSLDPSGDTF,TGTGTCAGAAGCTTAGATCCCTCAGGGGACACCTTC
16,TRBJ2-3,TRBD1,NA,TRBV9,CASSARTGSVTDTQYF,TGTGCCAGCAGCGCCCGGACAGGCAGTGTCACAGATACGCAGTATTTT
18,TRBJ1-4,TRBD1,NA,TRBV14,CASSREPRGAFTNEKLFF,TGTGCCAGCAGCCGAGAGCCCAGGGGGGCCTTCACTAATGAAAAACTGTTTTTT
13,TRBJ2-1,TRBD1,few,TRBV18,CASSPDRDRAKFF,TGTGCCAGCTCACCTGATCGGGACAGGGCAAAGTTCTTC
13,TRBJ1-4,TRBD1,NA,TRBV19,CATKQGWDEKLFF,TGTGCCACTAAACAGGGGTGGGACGAAAAACTGTTTTTT
17,TRBJ2-3,NA,NA,TRBV7-9,CASSLERTTRGPDTQYF,TGTGCCAGCAGCTTAGAAAGGACTACCCGGGGCCCGGATACGCAGTATTTT
14,TRBJ2-1,NA,NA,TRBV11-1,CASSLGSGDNEQFF,TGTGCCAGCAGCTTAGGATCAGGGGACAATGAGCAGTTCTTC
15,TRBJ2-1,TRBD2,NA,TRBV7-2,CASSLGISGSNEQFF,TGTGCCAGCAGCCTAGGAATTAGCGGGTCTAATGAGCAGTTCTTC
14,TRBJ2-3,TRBD2,NA,TRBV19,CASGSGVYTDTQYF,TGTGCCAGTGGTAGCGGGGTCTACACAGATACGCAGTATTTT
15,TRBJ2-3,TRBD2,once,TRBV15,CATSRELASTDTQYF,TGTGCCACCAGCAGAGAACTAGCGAGCACAGATACGCAGTATTTT